This TCR beta chain emerged from a study of blood T cell repertoires in COVID-19. About the study: Sites in the United States, Italy and Spain provided acute and convalescent COVID-19 samples.

The germline V gene encodes CDR1 SGDLS and CDR2 YYNGEE. There are 15 residues in the CDR3. V lost 3 bases, J lost 7 bases, and 10 bases stayed unmatched. In the original analysis: Estimates of nucleated cell counts were drawn from the amplification of reference gene primers. TCRdb keeps only in-frame clones here, not all; method: immunoSEQ multiplex PCR. The DNA was the basis for D and trimming; V, J and clone size are from that table. The sample includes roughly 410,000 clones, about 90% of them seen just once. The specimen sequenced was peripheral blood. The chain uses TRBV9 and TRBJ2-7, with TRBD1 matching over 10 bases. The sequence was collected from a man aged 35 to 55 with acute or convalescent COVID-19. For the CDR3, the DNA is TGTGCCAGCAGCGGAAAAGGGACAGGGGTGGAGGAGCAGTACTTC. It is translated as CASSGKGTGVEEQYF.